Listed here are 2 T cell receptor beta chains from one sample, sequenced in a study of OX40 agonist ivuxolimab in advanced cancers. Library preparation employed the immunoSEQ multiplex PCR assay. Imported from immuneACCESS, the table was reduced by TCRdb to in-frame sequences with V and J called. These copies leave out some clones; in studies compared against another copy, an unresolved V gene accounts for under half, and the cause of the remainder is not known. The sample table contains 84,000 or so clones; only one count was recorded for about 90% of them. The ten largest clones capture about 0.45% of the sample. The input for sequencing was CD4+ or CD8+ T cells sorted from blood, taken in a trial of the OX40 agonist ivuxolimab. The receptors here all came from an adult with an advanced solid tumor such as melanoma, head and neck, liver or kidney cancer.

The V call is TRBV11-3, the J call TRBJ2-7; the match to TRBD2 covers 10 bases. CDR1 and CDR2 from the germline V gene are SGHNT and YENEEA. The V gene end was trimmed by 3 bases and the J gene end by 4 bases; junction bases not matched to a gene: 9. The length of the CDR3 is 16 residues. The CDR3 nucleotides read TGTGCCAGCAGCTTTTCATCCCTAGCGGGAGATTACGAGCAGTACTTC. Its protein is CASSFSSLAGDYEQYF.

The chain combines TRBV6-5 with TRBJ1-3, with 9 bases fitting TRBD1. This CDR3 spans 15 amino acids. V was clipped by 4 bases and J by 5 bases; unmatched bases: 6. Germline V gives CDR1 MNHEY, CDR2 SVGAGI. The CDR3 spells CASSSGQGFRNTIYF. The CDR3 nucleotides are TGTGCCAGCAGTTCGGGACAGGGCTTTCGAAACACCATATATTTT.